This is a list of T cell receptor beta chains from one sample in a study of human T cells and chemical hapten exposure. TCRdb analysed the RACE reads with MiXCR anew, one entry per CDR3 protein. The data contain 180,000 or so distinct CDR3 sequences, around 30% of them singletons. The material was whole blood, obtained in connection with sensitization to the hapten diphenylcyclopropenone (DPC). All receptors come from a woman aged 30 to 39 with alopecia areata. Some clones in this sample may be carry-over from other donors' samples. Both conserved end residues are part of each CDR3. D genes are given only for firm matches. Size values are once, few and many counts, or a class for expanded clones, and some rows have none.

size: .
J: TRBJ2-5
D: TRBD2
V: TRBV15
CDR3: CATSWNRGDQETQYF
DNA: TGTGCCACCAGCTGGAACCGGGGGGACCAAGAGACCCAGTACTTC

size: few
J: TRBJ2-3
D: .
V: TRBV4-3
CDR3: CASSRSGGDSTDTQYF
DNA: TGCGCCAGCAGCCGTTCCGGCGGGGACTCCACAGATACGCAGTATTTT

size: .
J: TRBJ1-1
D: .
V: TRBV5-4
CDR3: CASLGSPGAFF
DNA: TGTGCCAGCCTAGGTAGTCCCGGAGCTTTCTTT

size: .
J: TRBJ1-6
D: .
V: TRBV7-3
CDR3: CASSNTEHANSPLHF
DNA: TGTGCCAGCAGCAATACAGAGCATGCCAATTCACCCCTCCACTTT

size: few
J: TRBJ2-3
D: .
V: TRBV7-9
CDR3: CVSSLAPVGEDTQYF
DNA: TGTGTCAGCAGCTTAGCGCCCGTAGGCGAAGATACGCAGTATTTT

size: .
J: TRBJ1-5
D: TRBD1
V: TRBV30
CDR3: CAWSKGTGNQPQHF
DNA: TGTGCCTGGAGTAAGGGGACAGGGAATCAGCCCCAGCATTTT

size: few
J: TRBJ2-5
D: TRBD1
V: TRBV4-3
CDR3: CASSQDRGQPQETQYF
DNA: TGCGCCAGCAGCCAAGATAGGGGACAGCCACAAGAGACCCAGTACTTC

size: few
J: TRBJ2-1
D: .
V: TRBV19
CDR3: CASREGNYNEQFF
DNA: TGTGCCAGTAGGGAGGGCAACTACAATGAGCAGTTCTTC

size: many
J: TRBJ2-1
D: .
V: TRBV6-2/TRBV6-3
CDR3: CASSYSIELGSSYNEQFF
DNA: TGTGCCAGCAGTTACTCGATTGAATTGGGGAGCTCCTACAATGAGCAGTTCTTC

size: many
J: TRBJ1-2
D: .
V: TRBV12-3/TRBV12-4
CDR3: CASSLGGVGYGYTF
DNA: TGTGCCAGCAGTTTGGGGGGGGTGGGCTATGGCTACACCTTC

size: few
J: TRBJ2-1
D: TRBD1
V: TRBV27
CDR3: CASSITGGHEQFF
DNA: TGTGCCAGCAGTATTACAGGGGGCCATGAGCAGTTCTTC

size: .
J: TRBJ1-5
D: .
V: TRBV6-2/TRBV6-3
CDR3: CASSYGTLGNQPQHF
DNA: TGTGCCAGCAGTTACGGGACGCTAGGCAATCAGCCCCAGCATTTT

size: few
J: TRBJ1-5
D: TRBD1
V: TRBV19
CDR3: CASSTIIGTGNQPQHF
DNA: TGTGCCAGTAGTACGATAATAGGGACAGGCAATCAGCCCCAGCATTTT

size: many
J: TRBJ2-3
D: .
V: TRBV7-2
CDR3: CASSVTDTQYF
DNA: TGTGCCAGCAGCGTCACAGATACGCAGTATTTT

size: .
J: TRBJ1-6
D: .
V: TRBV20-1
CDR3: CSARRDTNNSPLHF
DNA: TGCAGTGCTAGGAGGGACACCAATAATTCACCCCTCCACTTT

size: few
J: TRBJ1-2
D: TRBD1
V: TRBV7-9
CDR3: CASSPRDSQRGYGYTF
DNA: TGTGCCAGCAGCCCTAGGGACAGCCAAAGGGGCTATGGCTACACCTTC

size: .
J: TRBJ2-2
D: TRBD2
V: TRBV20-1
CDR3: CSARAAGGYTGELFF
DNA: TGCAGTGCTAGAGCTGCGGGGGGGTACACCGGGGAGCTGTTTTTT

size: many
J: TRBJ2-1
D: .
V: TRBV6-2/TRBV6-3
CDR3: CASRDGWARGNNEQFF
DNA: TGTGCCAGCAGAGACGGTTGGGCCAGGGGAAACAATGAGCAGTTCTTC

size: few
J: TRBJ2-1
D: .
V: TRBV5-1
CDR3: CASSLAQNEQFF
DNA: TGCGCCAGCAGCTTGGCGCAGAATGAGCAGTTCTTC

size: .
J: TRBJ1-2
D: .
V: TRBV28
CDR3: CASSSPIPGSYGYTF
DNA: TGTGCCAGCAGTTCACCTATTCCCGGGAGCTATGGCTACACCTTC

size: few
J: TRBJ1-2
D: .
V: TRBV11-2
CDR3: CASSFGPTADGYTF
DNA: TGTGCCAGCAGCTTCGGGCCCACGGCGGATGGCTACACCTTC

size: many
J: TRBJ2-3
D: .
V: TRBV14
CDR3: CASSQAGADTQYF
DNA: TGTGCCAGCAGCCAAGCCGGAGCAGATACGCAGTATTTT

size: .
J: TRBJ2-3
D: .
V: TRBV7-2
CDR3: CASSSFGGTQYF
DNA: TGTGCCAGCAGCTCGTTCGGGGGTACGCAGTATTTT

size: .
J: TRBJ1-2
D: .
V: TRBV6-6
CDR3: CASSSGGSGLYGYTF
DNA: TGTGCCAGCAGTTCCGGGGGGTCTGGCCTCTATGGCTACACCTTC

size: few
J: TRBJ2-1
D: TRBD1
V: TRBV20-1
CDR3: CSARDSGTVSYNEQFF
DNA: TGCAGTGCTAGAGACTCCGGGACAGTTTCCTACAATGAGCAGTTCTTC

size: .
J: TRBJ2-3
D: .
V: TRBV7-9
CDR3: CASGDWAGIGTQYF
DNA: TGTGCCAGCGGAGATTGGGCAGGGATCGGTACGCAGTATTTT

size: .
J: TRBJ2-1
D: .
V: TRBV4-2
CDR3: CASSQRTGGDEQFF
DNA: TGTGCCAGCAGCCAGAGGACTGGGGGAGATGAGCAGTTCTTC

size: .
J: TRBJ1-2
D: .
V: TRBV29-1
CDR3: CSVDAGNYGYTF
DNA: TGCAGCGTTGATGCAGGAAACTATGGCTACACCTTC

size: many
J: TRBJ1-1
D: .
V: TRBV20-1
CDR3: CSAPLRQVEAFF
DNA: TGCAGTGCTCCCCTTCGACAGGTTGAAGCTTTCTTT

size: once
J: TRBJ1-3
D: .
V: TRBV6-5
CDR3: CASSNLQISFSGNTIYF
DNA: TGTGCCAGCAGTAACCTACAGATATCTTTCTCTGGAAACACCATATATTTT

size: few
J: TRBJ2-1
D: .
V: TRBV10-3
CDR3: CAISESIIANEQFF
DNA: TGTGCCATCAGTGAGTCGATTATAGCCAATGAGCAGTTCTTC

size: .
J: TRBJ1-3
D: .
V: TRBV7-2
CDR3: CASRNDRSGNTIYF
DNA: TGTGCCAGCAGGAACGACAGGTCTGGAAACACCATATATTTT

size: .
J: TRBJ2-6
D: .
V: TRBV6-1
CDR3: CASSEASRGPARSGANVLTF
DNA: TGTGCCAGCAGTGAAGCGTCCCGGGGCCCAGCTCGCTCTGGGGCCAACGTCCTGACTTTC

size: once
J: TRBJ2-3
D: TRBD2
V: TRBV20-1
CDR3: CSPADSGGPDTQYF
DNA: TGCAGTCCTGCCGATAGCGGGGGGCCAGATACGCAGTATTTT

size: .
J: TRBJ2-1
D: TRBD1
V: TRBV20-1
CDR3: CSALGQGGDEQFF
DNA: TGCAGTGCACTCGGACAGGGCGGGGATGAGCAGTTCTTC

size: few
J: TRBJ1-5
D: .
V: TRBV20-1
CDR3: CSARNGGGAYPSNQPQHF
DNA: TGCAGTGCTAGAAATGGGGGGGGCGCCTACCCAAGCAATCAGCCCCAGCATTTT

size: few
J: TRBJ2-3
D: .
V: TRBV29-1
CDR3: CSVEDVGGGIWVDTQYF
DNA: TGCAGCGTTGAGGATGTGGGGGGGGGCATTTGGGTGGATACGCAGTATTTT

size: few
J: TRBJ1-2
D: TRBD1
V: TRBV28
CDR3: CASNDLGGAYGYTF
DNA: TGTGCCAGCAATGATTTAGGGGGCGCCTATGGCTACACCTTC

size: .
J: TRBJ2-7
D: TRBD1
V: TRBV30
CDR3: CAWEKGARYEQYF
DNA: TGTGCCTGGGAGAAGGGGGCGCGGTACGAGCAGTACTTC

size: .
J: TRBJ1-1
D: .
V: TRBV6-6
CDR3: CASSYQLRDHTEAFF
DNA: TGTGCCAGCAGTTACCAGTTACGGGATCACACTGAAGCTTTCTTT

size: few
J: TRBJ2-1
D: TRBD2
V: TRBV20-1
CDR3: CSARISAGGRGEQFF
DNA: TGCAGTGCTAGAATCTCGGCGGGGGGGCGCGGTGAGCAGTTCTTC

size: .
J: TRBJ1-1
D: .
V: TRBV29-1
CDR3: CSVGQNTEAFF
DNA: TGCAGCGTTGGACAGAACACTGAAGCTTTCTTT

size: .
J: TRBJ1-4
D: TRBD1
V: TRBV11-1
CDR3: CASSPTGTGDEKLFF
DNA: TGTGCCAGCAGCCCGACCGGGACAGGGGATGAAAAACTGTTTTTT

size: few
J: TRBJ2-1
D: .
V: TRBV2
CDR3: CASSEHREGEFF
DNA: TGTGCCAGCAGCGAACACAGGGAGGGCGAGTTCTTC

size: few
J: TRBJ2-1
D: TRBD1
V: TRBV7-9
CDR3: CASSLVGTGGWGNEQFF
DNA: TGTGCCAGCAGCTTAGTAGGGACAGGGGGATGGGGCAATGAGCAGTTCTTC

size: few
J: TRBJ2-1
D: .
V: TRBV9
CDR3: CASSVEGPYNEQFF
DNA: TGTGCCAGCAGCGTGGAGGGGCCATACAATGAGCAGTTCTTC

size: few
J: TRBJ2-7
D: .
V: TRBV29-1
CDR3: CSATQGFDEQYF
DNA: TGCAGCGCCACTCAGGGATTTGACGAGCAGTACTTC

size: .
J: TRBJ2-2
D: .
V: TRBV6-2/TRBV6-3
CDR3: CASSYSMVLGGTNTGELFF
DNA: TGTGCCAGCAGTTACTCGATGGTCCTAGGGGGGACGAACACCGGGGAGCTGTTTTTT

size: few
J: TRBJ1-3
D: TRBD1
V: TRBV6-5
CDR3: CATYSGTASGNTIYF
DNA: TGTGCCACCTACTCCGGGACAGCTTCTGGAAACACCATATATTTT

size: .
J: TRBJ2-2
D: .
V: TRBV4-3
CDR3: CASSQDSRGNTGELFF
DNA: TGCGCCAGCAGCCAAGATAGCCGGGGGAACACCGGGGAGCTGTTTTTT

size: few
J: TRBJ2-7
D: .
V: TRBV5-1
CDR3: CASSMDIYEQYF
DNA: TGCGCCAGCAGCATGGACATCTACGAGCAGTACTTC

size: .
J: TRBJ1-1
D: .
V: TRBV6-5
CDR3: CASSYSLGGQGTFF
DNA: TGTGCCAGCAGTTACTCTCTCGGGGGCCAGGGAACTTTCTTT

size: .
J: TRBJ2-5
D: .
V: TRBV10-3
CDR3: CAISSLRSETQYF
DNA: TGTGCCATCAGCAGCTTGAGGAGTGAGACCCAGTACTTC

size: few
J: TRBJ1-1
D: TRBD1
V: TRBV6-2/TRBV6-3
CDR3: CASSQDRVSMNTEAFF
DNA: TGTGCCAGCAGTCAGGACAGGGTATCGATGAACACTGAAGCTTTCTTT

size: .
J: TRBJ2-7
D: .
V: TRBV2
CDR3: CAIVKLVLSYEQYF
DNA: TGTGCCATCGTCAAGCTGGTACTATCCTACGAGCAGTACTTC

size: many
J: TRBJ2-2
D: .
V: TRBV30
CDR3: CAWSPLGTGELFF
DNA: TGTGCCTGGAGTCCGTTGGGCACCGGGGAGCTGTTTTTT

size: .
J: TRBJ1-1
D: .
V: TRBV18
CDR3: CASSPSLGQGLNTEAFF
DNA: TGTGCCAGCTCACCCTCGTTGGGGCAGGGTTTGAACACTGAAGCTTTCTTT

size: .
J: TRBJ1-6
D: TRBD1
V: TRBV7-2
CDR3: CASSSGQGAYSPLHF
DNA: TGTGCCAGCAGCTCGGGACAGGGGGCTTATTCACCCCTCCACTTT

size: few
J: TRBJ1-1
D: .
V: TRBV28
CDR3: CASISGGAGNTEAFF
DNA: TGTGCCAGCATCTCTGGGGGGGCAGGGAACACTGAAGCTTTCTTT

size: few
J: TRBJ2-1
D: .
V: TRBV20-1
CDR3: CSAYPGTSPYNEQFF
DNA: TGCAGTGCGTACCCCGGGACTTCTCCCTACAATGAGCAGTTCTTC